The rows below give T cell receptor beta chains drawn from one sample of a study of OX40 agonist ivuxolimab in advanced cancers. Libraries were prepared by immunoSEQ multiplex PCR; TCRdb keeps only in-frame clonotypes and omits some of them. The top ten clones hold more than 15% of a sample with 10,000 or so clones, over 70% of them seen once. This specimen consisted of CD4+ or CD8+ T cells sorted from blood, obtained in a trial of the OX40 agonist ivuxolimab. The receptors originated from an adult with an advanced solid tumor such as melanoma, head and neck, liver or kidney cancer. The CDR3 runs from the conserved cysteine through the conserved F or W. A D gene is named only where the DNA matches it firmly. Not every row has a clone size; where given, it reads once, few, many or a size class.

abundance	v_gene	j_gene	d_gene	CDR3nt	CDR3aa
medium-sized	TRBV9	TRBJ2-7	TRBD1	TGTGCCAGCAGCGTAGCGTACAGGGGGGCCGAGCAGTACTTC	CASSVAYRGAEQYF
few	TRBV27	TRBJ2-5	.	TGTGCCAGCAGTGTGGGACGGTGGGGAGAGACCCAGTACTTC	CASSVGRWGETQYF
medium-sized	TRBV5-4	TRBJ2-7	TRBD1	TGTGCCAGCAGCTTGGGGACAGGGCAAGAGCAGTACTTC	CASSLGTGQEQYF
.	TRBV10-2	TRBJ2-7	TRBD2	TGCGCCAGCAGTGGACTAGCGGGAGCTAACGAGCAGTACTTC	CASSGLAGANEQYF
.	TRBV6-1	TRBJ2-2	.	TGTGCCAGCAGTGAACCCCTACTCATGAAGGGGGGAAACACCGGGGAGCTGTTTTTT	CASSEPLLMKGGNTGELFF
.	TRBV5-8	TRBJ2-7	.	TGTGCCAGCAGCTTGGGAGGGGTGAGCTCCTACGAGCAGTACTTC	CASSLGGVSSYEQYF
.	TRBV5-1	TRBJ1-2	.	TGCGCCAGCAGTTTGACTGGGCCTCGTGGTTATGGCTACACCTTC	CASSLTGPRGYGYTF
few	TRBV6-1	TRBJ2-5	TRBD1	TGTGCCAGCAGTGATAAGGCAGGGGGTCAAGAGACCCAGTACTTC	CASSDKAGGQETQYF
once	TRBV4-2	TRBJ2-3	.	TGTGCCAGCAGCCAAGATTTTATCTCACCAGATACGCAGTATTTT	CASSQDFISPDTQYF
few	TRBV6-6	TRBJ1-1	.	TGTGCCAGCACGCCGGTCTTGAACACTGAAGCTTTCTTT	CASTPVLNTEAFF
medium-sized	TRBV6-4	TRBJ2-1	TRBD1	TGTGCCAGCAGCCCCGGGACAGGGGGCTATGAGCAGTTCTTC	CASSPGTGGYEQFF
.	TRBV15	TRBJ1-3	.	TGTGCCACCGCCGAAGGCGGCTTCTCTGGAAACACCATATATTTT	CATAEGGFSGNTIYF
.	TRBV7-9	TRBJ2-3	.	TGTGCCAGCAGCTTCCTAGGCTCCCCAACCACAGATACGCAGTATTTT	CASSFLGSPTTDTQYF
.	TRBV30	TRBJ2-1	.	TGTGCCTGGAGGGGGGTTGGAGGGCTTACTGAGCAGTTCTTC	CAWRGVGGLTEQFF
medium-sized	TRBV5-4	TRBJ1-2	TRBD1	TGTGCCAGCAGCTTGAAACCAGGGGGTTTTGGCTATGGCTACACCTTC	CASSLKPGGFGYGYTF
.	TRBV4-1	TRBJ1-4	TRBD1	TGCGCCAGCAGCCCTACTACCTGGACAGGTTTCAGCACAACTAATGAAAAACTGTTTTTT	CASSPTTWTGFSTTNEKLFF
.	TRBV27	TRBJ2-7	TRBD2	TGTGCCGTCCAAATAAGCGGGAGGGTAGGCGAGCAGTACTTC	CAVQISGRVGEQYF
.	TRBV6-6	TRBJ2-3	TRBD1	TGTGGTACCGGGACAGGGGAAACAGATACGCAGTATTTT	CGTGTGETDTQYF